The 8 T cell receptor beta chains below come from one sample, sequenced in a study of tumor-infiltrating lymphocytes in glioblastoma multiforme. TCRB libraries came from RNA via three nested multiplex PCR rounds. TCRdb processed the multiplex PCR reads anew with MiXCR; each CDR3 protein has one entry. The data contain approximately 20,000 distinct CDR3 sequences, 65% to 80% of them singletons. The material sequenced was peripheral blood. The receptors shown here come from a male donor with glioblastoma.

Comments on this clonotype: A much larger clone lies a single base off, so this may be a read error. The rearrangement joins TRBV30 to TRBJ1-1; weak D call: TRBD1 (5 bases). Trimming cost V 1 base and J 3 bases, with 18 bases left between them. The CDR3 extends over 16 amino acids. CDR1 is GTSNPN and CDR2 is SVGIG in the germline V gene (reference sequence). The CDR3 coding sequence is TGTGCCTGGAGTGAGCCCCTCCGGCGGGGGGACACTGAAGCTTTCTTT. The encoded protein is CAWSEPLRRGDTEAFF. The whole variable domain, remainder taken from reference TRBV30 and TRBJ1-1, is SQTIHQWPATLVQPVGSPLSLECTVEGTSNPNLYWYRQAAGRGLQLLFYSVGIGQISSEVPQNLSASRPQDRQFILSSKKLLLSDSGFYLCAWSEPLRRGDTEAFFGQGTRLTVV.

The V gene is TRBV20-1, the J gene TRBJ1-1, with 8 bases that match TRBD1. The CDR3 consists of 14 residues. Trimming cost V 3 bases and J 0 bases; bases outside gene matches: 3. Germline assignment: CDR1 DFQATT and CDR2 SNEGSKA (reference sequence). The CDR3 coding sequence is TGCAGTGCTAGGGAGGGACAGGTGAACACTGAAGCTTTCTTT. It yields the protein CSAREGQVNTEAFF.

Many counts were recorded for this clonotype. This CDR3 reads CSVVLAADTQYF. The CDR3 DNA sequence: TGCAGCGTTGTGCTAGCGGCAGATACGCAGTATTTT. V is TRBV29-1 and J is TRBJ2-3; 7 bases are a match to TRBD2. The CDR3 extends over 12 amino acids. Losses at the gene ends were 4 bases for V and 4 bases for J; bases not matched to a gene: 2. Germline assignment: CDR1 SQVTM and CDR2 ANQGSEA.

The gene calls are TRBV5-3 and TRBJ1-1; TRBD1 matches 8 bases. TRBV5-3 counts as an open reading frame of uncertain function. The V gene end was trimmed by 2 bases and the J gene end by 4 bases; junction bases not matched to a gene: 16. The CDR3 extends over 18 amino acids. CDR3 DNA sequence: TGTGCCAGAAGCTTCGGTCCCGGACAGGGCTACCACGGCACTGAAGCTTTCTTT. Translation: CARSFGPGQGYHGTEAFF.

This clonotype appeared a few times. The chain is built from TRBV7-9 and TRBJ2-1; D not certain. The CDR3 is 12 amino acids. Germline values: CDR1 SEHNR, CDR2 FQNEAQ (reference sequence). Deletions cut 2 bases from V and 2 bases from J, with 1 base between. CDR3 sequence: CASSLPYNEQFF. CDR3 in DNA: TGTGCCAGCAGCTTACCCTACAATGAGCAGTTCTTC.

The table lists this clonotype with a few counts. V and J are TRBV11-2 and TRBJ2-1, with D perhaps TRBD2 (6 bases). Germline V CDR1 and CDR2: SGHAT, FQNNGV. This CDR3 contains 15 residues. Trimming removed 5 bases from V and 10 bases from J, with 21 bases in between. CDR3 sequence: CASSAGTGALGEQFF. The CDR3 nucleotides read TGTGCCAGCAGCGCCGGGACTGGGGCTTTAGGGGAGCAGTTCTTC.

The CDR3 DNA reads as TGTGCCAGCAGCTTAGGCGGACTAAACATTCAGTACTTC. Translating gives CASSLGGLNIQYF. This chain connects TRBV11-2 to TRBJ2-4; weak D call: TRBD2 (5 bases). The V and J ends lost 1 base and 6 bases respectively, with 7 bases between them. Germline V gives CDR1 SGHAT, CDR2 FQNNGV. The CDR3 loop spans 13 amino acids.

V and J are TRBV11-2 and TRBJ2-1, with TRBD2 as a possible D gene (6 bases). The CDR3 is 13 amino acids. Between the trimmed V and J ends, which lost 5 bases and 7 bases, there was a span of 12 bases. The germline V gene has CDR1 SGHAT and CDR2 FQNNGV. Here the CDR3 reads CASSPDGGNEQFF. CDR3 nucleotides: TGTGCCAGCAGCCCAGATGGGGGGAATGAGCAGTTCTTC.